The clone carrying this T cell receptor (beta chain) was found many times. This CDR3 comprises 15 residues. V gave up 0 bases and J gave up 2 bases, with 9 bases separating them. CDR1 and CDR2 (germline): MGHRA, YSYEKL. TCRdb reanalysed the 5' RACE reads using MiXCR and keeps one entry per CDR3 protein. The sample lists about 60,000 distinct CDR3 sequences, around 13% occurring once. The sample comes from a study of early T cells in non-severe SARS-CoV-2 infection. The receptor was derived from an adult who was a healthcare worker with PCR-confirmed SARS-CoV-2 infection or an uninfected control (not recorded which). The rearrangement uses TRBV4-1 and TRBJ2-3; D may be TRBD1 (5 bases). The sequencing sample was made of whole blood. CDR3 nucleotide sequence: TGCGCCAGCAGCCAAGAGGGCAGGGCCACAGATACGCAGTATTTT. As protein: CASSQEGRATDTQYF.